The 17 T cell receptor beta chains below were found in one sample sequenced in a study of blood T cell repertoires in COVID-19. Assay used: immunoSEQ multiplex PCR; TCRdb lists only in-frame clones, some missing. The sample lists 70,000 to 95,000 clones; about 90% were seen once. The specimen was peripheral blood. These receptors originate from a man aged 45-65 years with COVID-19, enrolled during active disease.

V gene TRBV7-8 combines with J gene TRBJ1-4; D not certain. Germline V gene sequence: CDR1 SGHVS, CDR2 FQNEAQ. This CDR3 is built from 16 residues. V was cut by 2 bases and J by 1 base, with 11 bases left in between. The CDR3 spells CASSLKYVRTNEKLFF. The DNA for the CDR3 is TGTGCCAGCAGCTTAAAGTACGTCAGAACTAATGAAAAACTGTTTTTT.

V usage is TRBV11-3 and J usage is TRBJ2-2, with 14 nucleotides matching TRBD2. V was pared by 5 bases and J by 6 bases, with 8 bases of the junction left unmatched. From germline, CDR1 is SGHNT and CDR2 YENEEA. This CDR3 region has 17 residues. CDR3 in DNA: TGTGCCAGCAGCCGGACTAGCGGGGGGCCTCGATCCGGGGAGCTGTTTTTT. Its protein product is CASSRTSGGPRSGELFF.

The V call is TRBV2, the J call TRBJ2-2; tentatively, D is TRBD1 (6 bases). Germline CDR1 SNHLY, CDR2 FYNNEI. The CDR3 loop spans 14 amino acids. V shed 1 base and J shed 9 bases, with 12 bases lying between them. The CDR3 protein is CASSEGGLGRELFF. As DNA, the CDR3 is TGTGCCAGCAGTGAAGGGGGGCTTGGCCGGGAGCTGTTTTTT.

V is TRBV11-2 and J is TRBJ2-7; 10 bases align to TRBD1. This CDR3 contains 15 residues. Looked up from germline, CDR1 is SGHAT and CDR2 is FQNNGV. The J segment lost 6 bases and the V segment lost 5 bases, leaving 10 bases of the junction unmatched. DNA for the CDR3: TGTGCCAGCAGCGGCATCGGACAGGGGGTAGGCGAGCAGTACTTC. It specifies CASSGIGQGVGEQYF.

V and J are TRBV12-3 or TRBV12-4 and TRBJ2-7; possible D gene TRBD1, 6 bases. The germline V and J ends were trimmed by 4 bases and 5 bases, with 6 bases remaining between them. There are 11 residues in the CDR3. CDR3 sequence reads: CASSWDNEQYF. CDR3 nucleotide sequence: TGTGCCAGCAGTTGGGACAACGAGCAGTACTTC.

The V and J genes are TRBV7-2 and TRBJ1-2; 8 bases fit TRBD1. J was trimmed by 3 bases and V by 7 bases; bases with no gene match: 13. The CDR3 covers 16 residues. Germline values: CDR1 SGHTA, CDR2 FQGNSA. CDR3 nucleotides: TGTGCCAGCATCTCCAAAACAGGGGGGTTAGACTATGGCTACACCTTC. Its protein is CASISKTGGLDYGYTF.

The chain links TRBV7-9 to TRBJ2-3, with TRBD2 identical over 11 bases. Germline V gene sequence: CDR1 SEHNR, CDR2 FQNEAQ (reference sequence). The CDR3 consists of 15 residues. V was pared by 6 bases and J by 1 base, with 3 bases of the junction left unmatched. CDR3: CASRLAGAGTDTQYF. Written as DNA, the CDR3 is TGTGCCAGCAGACTAGCGGGGGCCGGCACAGATACGCAGTATTTT.

The gene calls are TRBV6-5 and TRBJ2-7, with D possibly matching TRBD1 (6 bases). The CDR3 sequence is 11 residues long. Trimming shortened V by 2 bases and J by 9 bases, and 8 bases separated the two germline ends. Germline loops: CDR1 MNHEY, CDR2 SVGAGI. The CDR3 DNA reads as TGTGCCAGCAGTTACGGGGGCGGGCAGTACTTC. Translating it yields CASSYGGGQYF.

This chain links TRBV6-1 with TRBJ1-3; 7 nucleotides align to TRBD1. The V and J ends lost 1 base and 4 bases, in that order; junction bases with no gene match: 4. This CDR3 region has 15 residues. The V gene's germline CDR1 is MNHNS and CDR2 SASEGT. The CDR3 here is CASSEGGGRGNTIYF. CDR3 nucleotide sequence: TGTGCCAGCAGTGAAGGAGGGGGCAGGGGAAACACCATATATTTT.

This chain uses TRBV7-2 with TRBJ1-5; 10 positions match TRBD1. Germline loops: CDR1 SGHTA, CDR2 FQGNSA. CDR3 length: 15 residues. V trimming: 7 bases; J trimming: 4 bases; junction bases outside the gene matches: 7. The CDR3 nucleotides read TGTGCCAGCACTTTCGACAGGGGGCCAAATCAGCCCCAGCATTTT. It is translated as CASTFDRGPNQPQHF.

The gene calls are TRBV4-2 and TRBJ2-5; the match to TRBD2 covers 7 bases. The CDR3 is made up of 15 amino acids. The germline gives CDR1 LGHNA, CDR2 YNFKEQ. The junction had 8 bases not matched to a gene; V was cut back by 4 bases and J by 3 bases. The CDR3 sequence is CASSLTSSGKETQYF. The CDR3 coding sequence is TGTGCCAGCAGCCTCACGTCTAGCGGAAAAGAGACCCAGTACTTC.

The chain carries TRBV19 and TRBJ2-1, with TRBD1 as a possible D gene (5 bases). The V gene lost 7 bases and the J gene lost 4 bases, with 17 bases spanning the gap. The germline V gene encodes CDR1 LNHDA and CDR2 SQIVND (reference sequence). There are 15 residues in the CDR3. The CDR3 reads CASTRTLGDYNEQFF. In DNA form, the CDR3 reads TGTGCCAGTACCCGGACCCTAGGGGATTACAATGAGCAGTTCTTC.

The V call is TRBV27, the J call TRBJ2-5; weak D call: TRBD1 (6 bases). From germline, CDR1 is MNHEY and CDR2 SMNVEV (reference sequence). The V gene lost 0 bases and the J gene lost 2 bases, with 19 bases spanning the gap. The CDR3 contains 18 residues. CDR3 nucleotide sequence: TGTGCCAGCAGTTTATCGATGGCGGCCCACAGGGCTCAAGAGACCCAGTACTTC. Translating gives CASSLSMAAHRAQETQYF.

The CDR3 loop is CASNPEGGGPYNEQFF. The CDR3 nucleotides are TGTGCCAGCAACCCCGAGGGCGGGGGCCCCTACAATGAGCAGTTCTTC. V gene TRBV4-2 combines with J gene TRBJ2-1, with D perhaps matching TRBD2 (7 bases). Germline assignment: CDR1 LGHNA and CDR2 YNFKEQ. Trimming pared 7 bases from V and 2 bases from J, leaving 18 bases between. CDR3 length: 16 amino acids.

The chain is built from TRBV5-6 and TRBJ2-5, with TRBD1 matching 7 bases. Trimming removed 4 bases from V and 1 base from J; junction bases left unmatched: 4. The CDR3 covers 14 residues. CDR1 SGHDT and CDR2 YYEEEE come from the germline V gene. CDR3: CASSPGTVQETQYF. The CDR3 nucleotides read TGTGCCAGCAGCCCTGGGACAGTCCAAGAGACCCAGTACTTC.

The rearrangement joins TRBV20-1 to TRBJ2-3; 7 nucleotides line up with TRBD2. The CDR3 has 17 residues. Trimming at V came to 3 bases and at J to 6 bases, leaving 18 bases not matched to a gene. Germline CDR1 reads DFQATT; CDR2 reads SNEGSKA (reference sequence). The CDR3: CSASKRGAYVASDTQYF. CDR3 in DNA: TGCAGTGCTAGTAAGCGGGGAGCGTACGTGGCGTCGGATACGCAGTATTTT.

The chain carries TRBV4-1 and TRBJ2-1, with TRBD1 identical over 7 bases. With 2 bases clipped from V and 7 bases from J, the junction kept 8 bases outside the gene matches. The germline CDR1 and CDR2 sequences are MGHRA and YSYEKL. The CDR3 covers 15 residues. CDR3 in DNA: TGCGCCAGCAGCCAAATGGGGACAGCTAGAAATGAGCAGTTCTTC. Residues: CASSQMGTARNEQFF.